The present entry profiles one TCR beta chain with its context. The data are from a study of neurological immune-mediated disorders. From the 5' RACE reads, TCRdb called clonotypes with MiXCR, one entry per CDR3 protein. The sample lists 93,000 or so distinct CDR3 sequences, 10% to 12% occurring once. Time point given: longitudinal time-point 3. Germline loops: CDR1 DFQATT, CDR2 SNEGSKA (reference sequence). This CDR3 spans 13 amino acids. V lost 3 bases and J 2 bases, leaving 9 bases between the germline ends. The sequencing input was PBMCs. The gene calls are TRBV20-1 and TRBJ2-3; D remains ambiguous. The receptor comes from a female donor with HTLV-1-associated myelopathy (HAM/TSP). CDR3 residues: CSARAGVTDTQYF. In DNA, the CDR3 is TGCAGTGCTAGGGCCGGCGTCACAGATACGCAGTATTTT.